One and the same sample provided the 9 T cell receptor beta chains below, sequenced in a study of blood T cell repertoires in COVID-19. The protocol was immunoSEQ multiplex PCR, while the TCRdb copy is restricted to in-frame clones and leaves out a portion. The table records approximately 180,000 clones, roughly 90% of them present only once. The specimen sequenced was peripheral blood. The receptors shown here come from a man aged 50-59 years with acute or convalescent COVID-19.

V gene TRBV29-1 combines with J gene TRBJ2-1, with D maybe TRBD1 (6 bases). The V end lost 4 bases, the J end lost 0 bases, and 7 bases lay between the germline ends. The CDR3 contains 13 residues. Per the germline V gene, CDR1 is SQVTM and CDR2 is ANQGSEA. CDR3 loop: CSVGDNSYNEQFF. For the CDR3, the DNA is TGCAGCGTTGGGGACAACTCCTACAATGAGCAGTTCTTC.

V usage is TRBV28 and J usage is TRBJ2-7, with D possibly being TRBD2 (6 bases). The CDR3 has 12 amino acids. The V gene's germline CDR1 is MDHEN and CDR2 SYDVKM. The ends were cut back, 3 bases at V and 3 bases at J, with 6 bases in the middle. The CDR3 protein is CASSLGGYEQYF. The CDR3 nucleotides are TGTGCCAGCAGTTTGGGGGGCTACGAGCAGTACTTC.

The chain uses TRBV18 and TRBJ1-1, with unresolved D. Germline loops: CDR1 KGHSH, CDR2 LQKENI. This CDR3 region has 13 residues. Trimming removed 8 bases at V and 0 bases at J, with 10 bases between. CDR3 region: CASTLGVNTEAFF. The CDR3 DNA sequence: TGTGCCAGCACACTCGGGGTGAACACTGAAGCTTTCTTT.

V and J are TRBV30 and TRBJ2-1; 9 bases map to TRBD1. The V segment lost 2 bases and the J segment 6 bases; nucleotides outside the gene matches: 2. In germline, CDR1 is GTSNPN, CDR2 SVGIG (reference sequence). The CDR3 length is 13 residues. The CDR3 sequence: CAWSLQGANEQFF. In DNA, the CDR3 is TGTGCCTGGAGTTTACAGGGGGCCAATGAGCAGTTCTTC.

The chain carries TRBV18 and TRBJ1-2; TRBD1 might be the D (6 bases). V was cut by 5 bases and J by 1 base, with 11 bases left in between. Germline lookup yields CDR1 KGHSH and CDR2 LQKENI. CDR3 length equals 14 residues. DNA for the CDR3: TGTGCCAGCTCATCGGACAGAAATAACTATGGCTACACCTTC. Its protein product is CASSSDRNNYGYTF.

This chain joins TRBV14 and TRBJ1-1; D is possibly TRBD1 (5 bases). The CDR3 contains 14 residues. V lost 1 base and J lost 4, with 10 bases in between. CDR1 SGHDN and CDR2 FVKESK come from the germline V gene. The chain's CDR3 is CASSQVGHGTEAFF. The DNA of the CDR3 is TGTGCCAGCAGCCAAGTCGGACACGGCACTGAAGCTTTCTTT. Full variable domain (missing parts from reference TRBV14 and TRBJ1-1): EAGVTQFPSHSVIEKGQTVTLRCDPISGHDNLYWYRRVMGKEIKFLLHFVKESKQDESGMPNNRFLAERTGGTYSTLKVQPAELEDSGVYFCASSQVGHGTEAFFGQGTRLTVV.

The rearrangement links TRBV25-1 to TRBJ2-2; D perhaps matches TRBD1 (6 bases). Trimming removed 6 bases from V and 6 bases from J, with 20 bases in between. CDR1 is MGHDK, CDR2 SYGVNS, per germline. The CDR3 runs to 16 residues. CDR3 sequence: CASRERGDNSAGELFF. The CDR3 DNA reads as TGTGCCAGCAGAGAGAGAGGGGACAACAGTGCCGGGGAGCTGTTTTTT.

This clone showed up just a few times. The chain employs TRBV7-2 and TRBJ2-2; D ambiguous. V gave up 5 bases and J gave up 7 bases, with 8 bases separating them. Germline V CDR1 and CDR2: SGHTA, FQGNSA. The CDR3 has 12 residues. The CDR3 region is CASSPWSGELFF. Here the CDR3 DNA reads TGTGCCAGCAGCCCCTGGAGCGGGGAGCTGTTTTTT.

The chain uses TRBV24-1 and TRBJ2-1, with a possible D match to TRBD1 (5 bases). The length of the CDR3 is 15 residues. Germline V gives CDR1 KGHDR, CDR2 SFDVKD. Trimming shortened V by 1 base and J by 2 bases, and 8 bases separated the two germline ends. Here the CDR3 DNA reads TGTGCCACCAGTGATTTTACAGGTCCCTACAATGAGCAGTTCTTC. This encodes CATSDFTGPYNEQFF.